Presented here are 22 T cell receptor beta chains from one specimen sequenced in a study of T-cell reconstitution after alpha-beta-depleted transplantation in children. Unique molecular identifiers featured in how the TCRbeta library was prepared. TCRdb re-derived calls from the PCR reads in MiXCR, one entry per CDR3 protein. The table lists hundreds of thousands of distinct CDR3 sequences, about 15% of them singletons. The sequenced sample was PBMCs, mostly from graft donor cells, obtained 360 days after TCRalphabeta/CD19-depleted stem cell transplant. The receptors originated from a male patient between 10 and 17 years old who had a stem cell transplant for acute lymphoblastic leukemia, so the T cells may come from the graft donor.

The chain has TRBV5-1 and TRBJ1-5, with D maybe TRBD1 (6 bases). The CDR3 sequence is 15 residues long. V lost 2 bases, J lost 4 bases, and 13 bases lay in between. The germline CDR1 and CDR2 sequences are SGHRS and YFSETQ. The CDR3 coding sequence is TGCGCCAGCAGCTTAAGCGGGCAGGGGAATCAGCCCCAGCATTTT. Translated, it gives CASSLSGQGNQPQHF.

This rearrangement joins TRBV7-8 to TRBJ1-1; no clear D. CDR1 is SGHVS and CDR2 is FQNEAQ in the germline V gene. Trimming took 2 bases from V and 1 from J, leaving 8 bases between them. CDR3 length: 14 residues. The CDR3 DNA reads as TGTGCCAGCAGCTTAAATCAGGAGAACACTGAAGCTTTCTTT. The encoded protein is CASSLNQENTEAFF.

The chain links TRBV10-1 to TRBJ2-1; D is uncertain. V lost 3 bases, J lost 0 bases, and 6 bases lay in between. The CDR3 loop spans 14 amino acids. Germline CDR1 is WNHNN and CDR2 is SYGVQD (reference sequence). The CDR3 coding sequence is TGCGCCAGCAGTGACCCGTCCTCCTACAATGAGCAGTTCTTC. It yields the protein CASSDPSSYNEQFF.

This clonotype was seen more than once but under ten times. The rearrangement links TRBV10-3 to TRBJ2-5, with 8 bases aligning to TRBD1. Germline V gives CDR1 ENHRY, CDR2 SYGVKD. This CDR3 is built from 15 residues. Trimming took 2 bases from V and 5 from J; bases not matched to a gene: 7. CDR3 in DNA: TGTGCCATCAGTGAGCCCCAGGGGGCAAGGGAGACCCAGTACTTC. This sequence encodes CAISEPQGARETQYF.

This clonotype was seen more than once but under ten times. The genes are TRBV12-3 or TRBV12-4 and TRBJ1-6; D not resolved. The CDR3 loop spans 17 amino acids. The V and J ends lost 3 bases and 0 bases respectively, with 12 bases between them. The CDR3 loop reads CASSFRAFSSYNSPLHF. Here the CDR3 DNA reads TGTGCCAGCAGTTTTCGGGCGTTCAGCTCCTATAATTCACCCCTCCACTTT.

This clonotype was found a few times. This chain links TRBV9 with TRBJ2-7, with a weak D call TRBD2 (5 bases). The CDR3 loop spans 14 amino acids. V lost 3 bases and J lost 1, with 11 bases in between. Germline CDR1 reads SGDLS; CDR2 reads YYNGEE. The CDR3 bases are TGTGCCAGCAGCGCAACCGGACTTTCCTACGAGCAGTACTTC. It specifies CASSATGLSYEQYF.

This clonotype was picked up a small number of times. The chain joins TRBV20-1 to TRBJ2-7, with 16 bases aligning to TRBD2. V dropped 6 bases and J dropped 3; count of bases not matched to a gene: 8. Germline-derived CDR1 and CDR2 are DFQATT and SNEGSKA (reference sequence). The CDR3 totals 16 residues. The CDR3 sequence: CSAGTSGRAGIYEQYF. The CDR3 DNA follows: TGCAGTGCCGGGACTAGCGGGAGGGCCGGGATCTACGAGCAGTACTTC.

This clonotype was picked up a small number of times. The chain has TRBV2 and TRBJ2-7, with D perhaps matching TRBD2 (6 bases). Deletions cut 7 bases from V and 2 bases from J, with 15 bases between. The CDR3 covers 14 residues. Germline values: CDR1 SNHLY, CDR2 FYNNEI. This chain's CDR3 is CASKGLGGPYEQYF. The CDR3 DNA sequence: TGTGCCAGCAAGGGTTTGGGAGGACCCTACGAGCAGTACTTC.

The chain employs TRBV7-9 and TRBJ2-7, with 11 bases fitting TRBD2. The length of the CDR3 is 17 residues. V was pared by 5 bases and J by 4 bases, with 13 bases of the junction left unmatched. Germline V lookup: CDR1 SEHNR, CDR2 FQNEAQ (reference sequence). CDR3 protein: CASSHPGLAGGLYEQYF. The DNA for the CDR3 is TGTGCCAGCAGCCACCCGGGTCTAGCGGGAGGTCTGTACGAGCAGTACTTC. Using reference TRBV7-9 and TRBJ2-7 for the parts outside the CDR3, the full variable domain is DTGVSQNPRHKITKRGQNVTFRCDPISEHNRLYWYRQTLGQGPEFLTYFQNEAQLEKSRLLSDRFSAERPKGSFSTLEIQRTEQGDSAMYLCASSHPGLAGGLYEQYFGPGTRLTVT.

This clonotype was counted once. V and J are TRBV11-2 and TRBJ2-1; the D is unclear. Germline V gene lookup returns CDR1 SGHAT and CDR2 FQNNGV. V was shortened by 5 bases and J by 5 bases, with 13 bases between the two germline ends. The CDR3 loop spans 14 amino acids. The CDR3: CASSRRRKDNEQFF. DNA for the CDR3: TGTGCCAGCAGCCGCCGTAGGAAGGACAATGAGCAGTTCTTC.

In nucleotides, the CDR3 is TGTGCCAGCAGCCAAACGAAGGACAGTCCTTACGAGCAGTACTTC. This sequence encodes CASSQTKDSPYEQYF. The chain carries TRBV4-2 and TRBJ2-7; maybe TRBD1 (6 bases). Trimming took off 2 bases at V and 4 bases at J, with 15 bases between the two ends. The length of the CDR3 is 15 residues. Germline V CDR1 and CDR2: LGHNA, YNFKEQ.

Only a few counts were recorded for this clonotype. CDR3 residues: CASSRGAVEANYGYTF. DNA for the CDR3: TGCGCCAGCAGCCGGGGGGCCGTAGAAGCTAACTATGGCTACACCTTC. This chain links TRBV5-1 with TRBJ1-2, with a tentative D call TRBD1 (6 bases). CDR1 SGHRS and CDR2 YFSETQ come from the germline V gene. Trimming removed 4 bases at V and 0 bases at J, with 16 bases between. The CDR3 runs 16 residues.

This clonotype was recorded at least ten times. The chain recombines TRBV5-6 with TRBJ2-3, with 8 bases fitting TRBD2. CDR1 is SGHDT and CDR2 is YYEEEE in the germline V gene. This CDR3 region has 14 residues. Trimming removed 2 bases from V and 4 bases from J; junction bases left unmatched: 3. The CDR3 region has the DNA TGTGCCAGCAGCTTAAGCGGGAGTGCAGATACGCAGTATTTT. It codes for CASSLSGSADTQYF.

The chain employs TRBV4-1 and TRBJ2-5; the D call may be TRBD1 or TRBD2 (5 bases each). The CDR3 is 14 amino acids. Trimming cost V 2 bases and J 3 bases, with 10 bases left between them. Germline values: CDR1 MGHRA, CDR2 YSYEKL. The CDR3 DNA sequence: TGCGCCAGCAGCCAACCCGGGACCGAAGAGACCCAGTACTTC. It codes for CASSQPGTEETQYF.

This clonotype was recorded a few times. The chain employs TRBV7-7 and TRBJ2-7, with unresolved D. Germline assignment: CDR1 SSHAT and CDR2 FNYEAQ (reference sequence). CDR3 length: 13 residues. The V end lost 4 bases, the J end lost 3 bases, and 10 bases lay between the germline ends. Here the CDR3 reads CASSYGRDYEQYF. The CDR3 coding sequence is TGTGCCAGCAGCTATGGACGAGACTACGAGCAGTACTTC.

This chain links TRBV15 with TRBJ2-1, with a possible D match to TRBD2 (5 bases). Germline lookup yields CDR1 LNHNV and CDR2 YYDKDF (reference sequence). The V gene lost 2 bases and the J gene lost 2 bases, with 16 bases spanning the gap. This CDR3 comprises 17 residues. The CDR3 DNA sequence: TGTGCCACCAGCAGACGCCACGGACGGGGAGCCTACAATGAGCAGTTCTTC. Protein sequence: CATSRRHGRGAYNEQFF.

This clonotype was seen a handful of times. The V gene is TRBV27, the J gene TRBJ2-7; D might be TRBD1 (5 bases). There are 15 residues in the CDR3. The germline gives CDR1 MNHEY, CDR2 SMNVEV (reference sequence). Trimming removed 9 bases from V and 4 bases from J, with 22 bases in between. CDR3 residues: CARKGPQVHIYEQYF. For the CDR3, the DNA is TGTGCCAGAAAGGGGCCCCAGGTCCACATTTACGAGCAGTACTTC.

The CDR3 bases are TGTGCCATCAGTGAGTCGAAATGGCTAGCCAAAAACATTCAGTACTTC. Its translation is CAISESKWLAKNIQYF. The chain recombines TRBV10-3 with TRBJ2-4; D gene ambiguous. The CDR3 covers 16 residues. Looked up from germline, CDR1 is ENHRY and CDR2 is SYGVKD. Trimming stripped 0 bases from V and 0 bases from J, with 9 bases between.

The V gene is TRBV28, the J gene TRBJ1-1; 8 positions agree with TRBD1. The CDR3 spans 16 residues. Germline V CDR1 and CDR2: MDHEN, SYDVKM. The ends lost 2 bases at V and 4 bases at J; junction bases unmatched: 9. The CDR3 spells CASSLRDRLASTEAFF. In nucleotides, the CDR3 is TGTGCCAGCAGTTTAAGGGACAGGTTGGCTAGCACTGAAGCTTTCTTT.

The chain employs TRBV7-3 and TRBJ2-2, with D perhaps TRBD2 (5 bases). This CDR3 spans 12 amino acids. Germline CDR1 is SGHTA and CDR2 is FQGTGA. DNA of the CDR3: TGTGTTGAGGGAATGAACACCGGGGAGCTGTTTTTT. It specifies CVEGMNTGELFF.

The chain couples TRBV19 to TRBJ2-1; D is unresolved. The CDR3 runs 11 residues. Per germline, CDR1 LNHDA and CDR2 SQIVND (reference sequence). V lost 3 bases and J lost 4, with 1 base in between. The CDR3 coding sequence is TGTGCCAGTAGTATGTACAATGAGCAGTTCTTC. It yields the protein CASSMYNEQFF. The full variable domain, rest sourced from reference TRBV19 and TRBJ2-1, is DGGITQSPKYLFRKEGQNVTLSCEQNLNHDAMYWYRQDPGQGLRLIYYSQIVNDFQKGDIAEGYSVSREKKESFPLTVTSAQKNPTAFYLCASSMYNEQFFGPGTRLTVL.

The chain links TRBV18 to TRBJ1-1; a weak D match, TRBD1 (6 bases). Per germline, CDR1 KGHSH and CDR2 LQKENI. The CDR3 sequence is 14 residues long. Deletions cut 5 bases from V and 5 bases from J, with 15 bases between. This CDR3 is CASSSGQLWTEAFF. The CDR3 nucleotides read TGTGCCAGCTCATCGGGACAACTGTGGACTGAAGCTTTCTTT.